This T cell receptor beta chain was captured by sequencing in a study of regulatory T cells in long-lasting Graves disease. Overall study results and limits: Study was limited to peripheral blood, excluding thyroid tissue.

The time point here: newly diagnosed GD, antithyroid drugs for less than 3 months. Construction of the TCR library relied on RNA isolated from PBMCs. The V gene's germline CDR1 is SGDLS and CDR2 YYNGEE. Germline trimming cut 3 bases from V and 1 base from J; bases unmatched to any gene: 1. The CDR3 has 14 amino acids. About this clonotype itself: Its antigen is undetermined. A read error is likely here: a far larger clone is one base away.

HTBI primers from iRepertoire and Arm-PCR of CDR3 regions yielded the TCR beta libraries. TCRdb re-analysed the multiplex PCR reads in MiXCR, keeping a single row per CDR3 protein. The table records about 310,000 distinct CDR3 sequences, approximately 20% of them present only once. The source is a female donor with Graves disease. Here the sequenced sample was peripheral blood mononuclear cells (PBMCs), taken at new diagnosis, from a patient treated with antithyroid drugs. V usage is TRBV9 and J usage is TRBJ2-3; 8 bases line up with TRBD2. CDR3 nucleotide sequence: TGTGCCAGCAGCGCGGGACTAGGCACAGATACGCAGTATTTT. This gives the protein CASSAGLGTDTQYF.